This T cell receptor beta chain appears in the sequencing data of a study of T cell responses to AZD1222 COVID-19 vaccine. Regarding the study as a whole: Clonal diversity may have been underestimated in mostly white British donors. The peak T cell response came first, and repertoires were sampled only after it.

Concerning this clone itself: The antigen is unknown.

The repertoire was sequenced with immunoSEQ multiplex PCR; TCRdb's copy has only in-frame clones and lacks some. The data contain about 130,000 clones, over 85% of them singletons. This TCR was recovered from an adult in good health. Here the sequenced sample was peripheral blood, taken on day 0 of AZD1222 vaccination.

For the CDR3, the DNA is TGTGCCAGCAGAGAGGACTATGGGGCCAACGTCCTGACTTTC. Translated: CASREDYGANVLTF. The rearrangement links TRBV2 to TRBJ2-6; D is perhaps TRBD2 (6 bases). Germline CDR1 is SNHLY and CDR2 is FYNNEI. This CDR3 is built from 14 residues. The V gene lost 6 bases and the J gene lost 3 bases, with 9 bases spanning the gap.